These T cell receptor beta chains were read from a single sample in a study of T-cell memory formation after mild COVID-19. TCRdb analysed the 5' RACE reads with MiXCR anew, one entry per CDR3 protein. The table records under 550,000 distinct CDR3 sequences, roughly 20% of them present only once. The sequencing sample was made of PBMCs or a T cell subset sorted from them (not recorded which). Receptor source: an adult woman who had mild COVID-19 (a few samples of this study predate the infection). Cell type and time point are not known. Both conserved end residues are part of each CDR3. A D gene is named only where the DNA matches it firmly. Size is stated for part of the rows, as once, few or many counts, or as a class when the clone is expanded.

D	size	V	J	CDR3	DNA
-	few	TRBV20-1	TRBJ1-1	CSARDSSSLGAFF	TGCAGTGCTAGAGATTCGTCGTCCCTTGGAGCTTTCTTT
TRBD2	-	TRBV5-1	TRBJ2-1	CASSPGLAGVFEQFF	TGCGCCAGCAGCCCAGGACTAGCGGGAGTTTTTGAGCAGTTCTTC
TRBD2	-	TRBV6-5	TRBJ2-2	CASSYSTSGYTGELFF	TGTGCCAGCAGTTACTCGACTAGCGGTTACACCGGGGAGCTGTTTTTT
-	-	TRBV6-1	TRBJ1-2	CASSQGTYGYTF	TGTGCCAGCAGTCAGGGCACGTATGGCTACACCTTC
-	-	TRBV29-1	TRBJ1-2	CSAQQGANYGYTF	TGCAGCGCCCAACAGGGAGCTAACTATGGCTACACCTTC
-	-	TRBV30	TRBJ1-4	CAWSADRFEKLFF	TGTGCCTGGAGTGCGGACAGATTCGAAAAACTGTTTTTT
TRBD1	few	TRBV7-2	TRBJ1-1	CASSLMGQGARGSEAFF	TGTGCCAGCAGCTTAATGGGACAGGGGGCTCGGGGGAGTGAAGCTTTCTTT
TRBD2	many	TRBV24-1	TRBJ2-5	CATSDPAGETQYF	TGTGCCACCAGTGATCCAGCGGGGGAGACCCAGTACTTC
-	-	TRBV5-1	TRBJ2-3	CASSLEVARSTDTQYF	TGCGCCAGCAGCTTGGAGGTAGCGCGGAGCACAGATACGCAGTATTTT
-	many	TRBV4-3	TRBJ1-3	CASSLGTGTGNTIYF	TGCGCCAGCAGCCTCGGAACAGGGACGGGAAACACCATATATTTT
-	few	TRBV7-9	TRBJ1-1	CASHLTTTEAFF	TGTGCCAGCCACCTGACAACCACTGAAGCTTTCTTT
-	-	TRBV4-2	TRBJ2-1	CASSQDFGTPGNEQFF	TGTGCCAGCAGCCAAGATTTCGGGACCCCGGGGAATGAGCAGTTCTTC
-	few	TRBV6-5	TRBJ1-6	CASSPRATRSYNSPLHF	TGTGCCAGCAGTCCCAGGGCCACGCGCTCCTATAATTCACCCCTCCACTTT
-	few	TRBV4-1	TRBJ2-7	CASSQNRDTLFSYEQYF	TGCGCCAGCAGCCAGAACCGGGACACCTTATTCTCCTACGAGCAGTACTTC
TRBD2	many	TRBV9	TRBJ2-5	CASSSSGGQETQYF	TGTGCCAGCAGCTCTAGCGGGGGACAAGAGACCCAGTACTTC
-	few	TRBV25-1	TRBJ2-7	CASSPFSGTSYEQYF	TGTGCCAGCAGTCCATTCTCAGGGACTTCCTACGAGCAGTACTTC
TRBD1	-	TRBV20-1	TRBJ1-4	CSARDRTGVGEKLFF	TGCAGTGCTAGAGATCGGACAGGAGTCGGTGAAAAACTGTTTTTT
-	few	TRBV20-1	TRBJ1-5	CSALDSGQPQHF	TGCAGTGCTTTAGACAGCGGGCAGCCCCAGCATTTT
-	many	TRBV5-1	TRBJ2-7	CASSLVGVFDEQYF	TGCGCCAGCAGCTTGGTTGGGGTTTTCGACGAGCAGTACTTC
-	-	TRBV6-6	TRBJ2-3	CASSPGTLYTQYF	TGTGCCAGCAGCCCCGGGACACTCTATACGCAGTATTTT
-	-	TRBV12-3/TRBV12-4	TRBJ1-4	CASSLRAGAFF	TGTGCCAGCAGTCTCAGGGCTGGGGCGTTTTTT
-	-	TRBV4-3	TRBJ2-7	CASSQRGAYEQYF	TGCGCCAGCAGCCAGCGAGGGGCCTACGAGCAGTACTTC